Listed below are T cell receptor beta chains from one sample, sequenced in a study of blood T cell repertoires in COVID-19. Assay used: immunoSEQ multiplex PCR; TCRdb lists only in-frame clones, some missing. The table lists approximately 490,000 clones, 80% to 90% of them singletons. The sequenced sample was PBMCs or T cells enriched from blood (not recorded which). The origin of the receptors is a woman aged 55-70 years who had recovered from COVID-19. CDR3s include the opening cysteine and the closing phenylalanine or tryptophan. The D gene is left open where the match is weak. Clone sizes are given selectively: once, few, many, or a class where the clone is expanded.

d_gene | j_gene | abundance | v_gene | CDR3aa | CDR3nt
. | TRBJ2-3 | . | TRBV14 | CASSRFRGDTQYF | TGTGCCAGCAGCCGATTCCGGGGAGATACGCAGTATTTT
. | TRBJ1-2 | . | TRBV27 | CASSLGVGYGYTF | TGTGCCAGCAGTTTGGGAGTTGGGTATGGCTACACCTTC
. | TRBJ2-5 | . | TRBV5-1 | CASSLALVPRPRTNQETQYF | TGCGCCAGCAGCTTGGCCTTAGTTCCCCGGCCGAGAACTAACCAAGAGACCCAGTACTTC
TRBD2 | TRBJ2-6 | once | TRBV19 | CASSPLTSGVLSGANVLTF | TGTGCCAGTAGTCCCTTGACTAGCGGGGTACTCTCTGGGGCCAACGTCCTGACTTTC
. | TRBJ1-1 | . | TRBV4-1 | CASSQDIVFTEAFF | TGCGCCAGCAGCCAAGATATAGTGTTTACTGAAGCTTTCTTT
. | TRBJ2-6 | . | TRBV7-9 | CASSPPVPLSSGANVLTF | TGTGCCAGCAGCCCTCCGGTCCCGCTTAGCTCTGGGGCCAACGTCCTGACTTTC
. | TRBJ1-6 | . | TRBV15 | CATSSEPPNSPLHF | TGTGCCACCAGCAGTGAGCCCCCAAATTCACCCCTCCACTTT
. | TRBJ1-1 | . | TRBV27 | CASSLNPRRNTEAFF | TGTGCCAGCAGTTTAAACCCTAGGAGAAACACTGAAGCTTTCTTT
. | TRBJ1-1 | once | TRBV6-5 | CASSWGGALNTEAFF | TGTGCCAGCAGTTGGGGCGGGGCTTTGAACACTGAAGCTTTCTTT
TRBD1 | TRBJ1-2 | . | TRBV5-6 | CASSLTGEDYGYTF | TGTGCCAGCAGCTTGACAGGGGAGGACTATGGCTACACCTTC
. | TRBJ2-1 | . | TRBV27 | CASSRSQGHNEQFF | TGTGCCAGCAGCCGGTCACAGGGACACAATGAGCAGTTCTTC
TRBD2 | TRBJ2-1 | . | TRBV11-2 | CASSLGGGNEQFF | TGTGCCAGCAGCTTAGGGGGGGGCAATGAGCAGTTCTTC
. | TRBJ1-3 | . | TRBV24-1 | CATSDGTADTIYF | TGTGCCACCAGTGACGGCACGGCGGACACCATATATTTT
. | TRBJ1-1 | . | TRBV24-1 | CATSDTQAGEAFF | TGTGCCACCTCCGACACCCAGGCTGGTGAAGCTTTCTTT
. | TRBJ1-3 | . | TRBV24-1 | CATSDGQAGNTIYF | TGTGCCACCAGTGATGGGCAAGCTGGAAACACCATATATTTT
. | TRBJ1-6 | . | TRBV7-2 | CASSLAAGKNSPLHF | TGTGCCAGCAGCTTAGCGGCGGGAAAGAATTCACCCCTCCACTTT
TRBD1 | TRBJ2-2 | . | TRBV12-3/TRBV12-4 | CASDREPGELFF | TGTGCCAGTGACAGGGAGCCCGGGGAGCTGTTTTTT
. | TRBJ1-5 | . | TRBV2 | CASSGDSSNQPQHF | TGTGCCAGCAGTGGTGACAGTAGCAATCAGCCCCAGCATTTT
TRBD1 | TRBJ1-1 | . | TRBV10-2 | CASSHRGENTEAFF | TGCGCCAGCAGTCACAGGGGGGAAAACACTGAAGCTTTCTTT
. | TRBJ1-2 | . | TRBV7-2 | CASSLGSYGYTF | TGTGCCAGCAGCTTAGGTAGCTATGGCTACACCTTC
. | TRBJ1-4 | . | TRBV29-1 | CSVSKGSTNEKLFF | TGCAGCGTTTCTAAGGGGTCAACTAATGAAAAACTGTTTTTT
. | TRBJ1-5 | . | TRBV3-1/TRBV3-2 | CASSTRGANQPQHF | TGTGCCAGCAGCACCCGGGGGGCCAATCAGCCCCAGCATTTT
. | TRBJ1-2 | . | TRBV19 | CASKSQSAAANYGYTF | TGTGCCAGTAAGTCCCAATCGGCGGCAGCGAACTATGGCTACACCTTC
. | TRBJ1-2 | . | TRBV12-3/TRBV12-4 | CALRVGGYGYTF | TGTGCCTTGCGGGTTGGAGGCTATGGCTACACCTTC
. | TRBJ2-7 | . | TRBV11-3 | CASSPEQGYEQYF | TGTGCCAGCAGCCCTGAACAGGGCTACGAGCAGTACTTC
TRBD1 | TRBJ1-2 | . | TRBV6-6 | CASRDRANYGYTF | TGTGCCAGCAGGGACAGGGCTAACTATGGCTACACCTTC
. | TRBJ1-1 | . | TRBV6-5 | CASYLNTEAFF | TGTGCCAGCTATCTGAACACTGAAGCTTTCTTT
TRBD1 | TRBJ1-5 | few | TRBV19 | CASSMPQGVGNQPQHF | TGTGCCAGTAGTATGCCTCAGGGGGTAGGGAATCAGCCCCAGCATTTT
. | TRBJ1-3 | . | TRBV3-1/TRBV3-2 | CASSQGHSSGNTIYF | TGTGCCAGCAGCCAAGGGCACAGCTCTGGAAACACCATATATTTT
TRBD1 | TRBJ2-7 | . | TRBV11-2 | CASSSPSRTGTYEQYF | TGTGCCAGCAGCTCACCTTCCCGGACAGGAACCTACGAGCAGTACTTC
. | TRBJ1-4 | . | TRBV7-6 | CASSLSGGLGEKLFF | TGTGCCAGCAGCCTCTCGGGGGGGCTTGGGGAAAAACTGTTTTTT
. | TRBJ1-3 | . | TRBV2 | CASSHPFANTIYF | TGTGCCAGCAGTCATCCTTTCGCGAACACCATATATTTT
. | TRBJ1-1 | . | TRBV27 | CASSLYRAGEAFF | TGTGCCAGCAGTTTATACAGGGCCGGGGAGGCTTTCTTT
TRBD1 | TRBJ2-5 | . | TRBV19 | CASSPDRGRETQYF | TGTGCCAGTAGTCCCGACAGGGGCCGGGAGACCCAGTACTTC
. | TRBJ1-6 | . | TRBV19 | CASSPLGGNNSPLHF | TGTGCCAGTAGTCCCCTCGGGGGAAACAATTCACCCCTCCACTTT